This TCR beta chain was recorded in a study of blood T cell repertoires in COVID-19. Sequencing was performed with immunoSEQ multiplex PCR; in TCRdb, only in-frame clones are kept and a portion is missing. In the table there are 200,000 to 250,000 clones, approximately 78% of which are singletons. The material sequenced was PBMCs or T cells enriched from blood (not recorded which). The receptor was derived from a man aged 35 to 55 who had recovered from COVID-19.

The CDR3, as DNA: TGTGCCAGCAGCTTAACAGGGGTTAACTATGGCTACACCTTC. It encodes CASSLTGVNYGYTF. The chain combines TRBV7-9 with TRBJ1-2; 7 bases map to TRBD1. Losses at the gene ends were 2 bases for V and 1 base for J; bases not matched to a gene: 1. This CDR3 spans 14 amino acids. Per germline, CDR1 SEHNR and CDR2 FQNEAQ (reference sequence).